This T cell receptor (beta chain) was retrieved from a study of CDR3 diversity in severe acne. In TCRdb, the PCR reads were re-called with MiXCR into one record per CDR3 protein. Of 65,000 to 95,000 distinct CDR3 sequences listed, 50% to 65% are singletons. Sequenced sample: blood. This sequence was found in a male donor in good health, without acne.

This chain's CDR3 is CATSDSGQGASVDNSPLHF. For the CDR3, the DNA is TGTGCCACCAGTGACTCGGGACAGGGGGCGTCCGTCGATAATTCACCCCTCCACTTT. The rearrangement uses TRBV24-1 and TRBJ1-6, with 12 bases fitting TRBD1. From germline, CDR1 is KGHDR and CDR2 SFDVKD. The CDR3 runs to 19 residues. V lost 4 bases, J lost 5 bases, and 11 bases stayed unmatched.